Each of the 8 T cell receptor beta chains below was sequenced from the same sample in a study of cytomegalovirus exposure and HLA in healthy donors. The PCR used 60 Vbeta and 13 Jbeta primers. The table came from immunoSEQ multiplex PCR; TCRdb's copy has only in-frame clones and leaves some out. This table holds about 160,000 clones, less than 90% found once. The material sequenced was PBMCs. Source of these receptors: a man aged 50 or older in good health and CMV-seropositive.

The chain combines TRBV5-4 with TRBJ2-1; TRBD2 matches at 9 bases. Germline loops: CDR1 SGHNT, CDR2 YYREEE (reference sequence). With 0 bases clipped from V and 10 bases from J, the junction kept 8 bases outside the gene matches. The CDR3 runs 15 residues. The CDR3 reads CASSLAGSGSVEQFF. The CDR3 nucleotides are TGTGCCAGCAGCTTGGCCGGTAGCGGGAGTGTCGAGCAGTTCTTC.

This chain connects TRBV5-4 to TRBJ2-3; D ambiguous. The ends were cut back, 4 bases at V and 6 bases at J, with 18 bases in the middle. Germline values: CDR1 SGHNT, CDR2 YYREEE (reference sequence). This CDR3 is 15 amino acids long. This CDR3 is CASSKTGFYEDTQYF. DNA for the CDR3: TGTGCCAGCAGCAAAACGGGTTTCTATGAGGATACGCAGTATTTT. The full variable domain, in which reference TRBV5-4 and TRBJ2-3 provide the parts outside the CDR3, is ETGVTQSPTHLIKTRGQQVTLRCSSQSGHNTVSWYQQALGQGPQFIFQYYREEENGRGNFPPRFSGLQFPNYSSELNVNALELDDSALYLCASSKTGFYEDTQYFGPGTRLTVL.

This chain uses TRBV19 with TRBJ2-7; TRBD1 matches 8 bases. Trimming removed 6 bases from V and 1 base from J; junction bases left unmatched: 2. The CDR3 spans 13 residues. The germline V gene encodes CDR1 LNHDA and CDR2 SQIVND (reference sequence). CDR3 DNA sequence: TGTGCCAGTAGGCACAGGGGGTCCTACGAGCAGTACTTC. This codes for CASRHRGSYEQYF.

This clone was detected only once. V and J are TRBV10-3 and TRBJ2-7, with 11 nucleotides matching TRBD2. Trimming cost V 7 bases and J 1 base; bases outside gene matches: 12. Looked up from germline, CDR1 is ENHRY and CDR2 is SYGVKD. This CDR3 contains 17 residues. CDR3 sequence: CAITEPPGLADSYEQYF. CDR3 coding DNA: TGTGCCATCACCGAGCCCCCGGGACTAGCGGATTCCTACGAGCAGTACTTC.

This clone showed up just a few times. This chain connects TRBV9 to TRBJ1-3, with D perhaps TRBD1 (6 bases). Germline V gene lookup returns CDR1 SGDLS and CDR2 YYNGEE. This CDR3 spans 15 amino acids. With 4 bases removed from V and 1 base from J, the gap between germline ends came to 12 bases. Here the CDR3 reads CASSRQQGSGNTIYF. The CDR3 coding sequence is TGTGCCAGCAGCCGCCAACAGGGATCTGGAAACACCATATATTTT.

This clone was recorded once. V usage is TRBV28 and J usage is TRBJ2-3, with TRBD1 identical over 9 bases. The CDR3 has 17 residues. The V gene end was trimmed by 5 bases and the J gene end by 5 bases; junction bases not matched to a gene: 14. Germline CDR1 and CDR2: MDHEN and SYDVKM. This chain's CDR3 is CASSTLPGTGNRDTQYF. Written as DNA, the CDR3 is TGTGCCAGCAGTACCCTCCCCGGGACAGGGAACCGAGATACGCAGTATTTT.

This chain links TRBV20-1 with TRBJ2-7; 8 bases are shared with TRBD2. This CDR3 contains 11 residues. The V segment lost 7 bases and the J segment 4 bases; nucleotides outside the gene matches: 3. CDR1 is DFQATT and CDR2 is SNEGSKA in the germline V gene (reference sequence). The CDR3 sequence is CSVPGGYEQYF. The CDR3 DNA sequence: TGCAGTGTCCCGGGGGGGTACGAGCAGTACTTC.

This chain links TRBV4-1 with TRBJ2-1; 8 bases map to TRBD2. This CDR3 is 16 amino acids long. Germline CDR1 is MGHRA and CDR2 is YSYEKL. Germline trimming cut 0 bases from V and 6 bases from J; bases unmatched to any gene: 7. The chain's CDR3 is CASSQDLSAGGNEQFF. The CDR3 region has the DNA TGCGCCAGCAGCCAAGATCTCTCGGCGGGAGGCAATGAGCAGTTCTTC.